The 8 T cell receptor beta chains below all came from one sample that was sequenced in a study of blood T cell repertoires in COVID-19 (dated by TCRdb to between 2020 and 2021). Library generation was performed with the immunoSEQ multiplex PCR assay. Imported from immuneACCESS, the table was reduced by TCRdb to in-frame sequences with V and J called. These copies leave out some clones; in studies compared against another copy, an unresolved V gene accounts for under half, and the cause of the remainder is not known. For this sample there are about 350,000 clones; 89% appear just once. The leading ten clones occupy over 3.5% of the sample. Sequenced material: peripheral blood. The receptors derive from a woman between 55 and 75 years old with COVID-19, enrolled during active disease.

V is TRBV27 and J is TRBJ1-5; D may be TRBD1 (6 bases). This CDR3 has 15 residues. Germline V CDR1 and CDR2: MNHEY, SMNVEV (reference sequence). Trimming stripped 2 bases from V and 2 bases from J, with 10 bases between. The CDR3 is CASSLLYRGNQPQHF. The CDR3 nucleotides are TGTGCCAGCAGTTTACTCTACAGGGGCAATCAGCCCCAGCATTTT.

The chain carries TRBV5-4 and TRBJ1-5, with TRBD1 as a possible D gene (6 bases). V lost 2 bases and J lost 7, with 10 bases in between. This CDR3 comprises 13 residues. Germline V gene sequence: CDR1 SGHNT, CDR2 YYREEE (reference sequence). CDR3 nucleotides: TGTGCCAGCAGCTTCCGGACAGACCAGCCCCAGCATTTT. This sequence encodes CASSFRTDQPQHF.

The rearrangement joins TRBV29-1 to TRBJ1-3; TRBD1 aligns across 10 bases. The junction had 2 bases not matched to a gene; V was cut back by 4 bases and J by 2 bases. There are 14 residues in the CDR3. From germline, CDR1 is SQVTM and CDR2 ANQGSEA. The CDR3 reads CSVGGTGAGNTIYF. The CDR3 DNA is TGCAGCGTTGGCGGGACAGGGGCTGGAAACACCATATATTTT. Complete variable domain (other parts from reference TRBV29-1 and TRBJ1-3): SAVISQKPSRDICQRGTSLTIQCQVDSQVTMMFWYRQQPGQSLTLIATANQGSEATYESGFVIDKFPISRPNLTFSTLTVSNMSPEDSSIYLCSVGGTGAGNTIYFGEGSWLTVV.

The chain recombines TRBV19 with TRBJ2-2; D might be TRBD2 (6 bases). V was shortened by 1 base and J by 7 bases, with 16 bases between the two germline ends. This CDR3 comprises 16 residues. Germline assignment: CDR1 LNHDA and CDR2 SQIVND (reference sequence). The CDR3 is CASSIAWAAGSGELFF. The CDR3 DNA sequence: TGTGCCAGTAGTATAGCCTGGGCCGCCGGGAGCGGGGAGCTGTTTTTT.

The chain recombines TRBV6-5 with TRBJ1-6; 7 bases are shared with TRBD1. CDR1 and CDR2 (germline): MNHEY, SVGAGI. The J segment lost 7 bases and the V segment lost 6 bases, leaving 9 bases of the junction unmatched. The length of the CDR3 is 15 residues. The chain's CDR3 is CASRDVAGGNSPLHF. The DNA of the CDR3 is TGTGCCAGCAGGGATGTGGCAGGGGGGAATTCACCCCTCCACTTT.

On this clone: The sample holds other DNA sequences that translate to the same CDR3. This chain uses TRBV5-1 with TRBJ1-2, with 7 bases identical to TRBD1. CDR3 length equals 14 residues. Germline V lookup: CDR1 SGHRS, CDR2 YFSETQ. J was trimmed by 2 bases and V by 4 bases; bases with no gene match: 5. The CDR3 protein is CASSPGGGNYGYTF. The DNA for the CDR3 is TGCGCCAGCAGCCCAGGGGGAGGCAACTATGGCTACACCTTC.

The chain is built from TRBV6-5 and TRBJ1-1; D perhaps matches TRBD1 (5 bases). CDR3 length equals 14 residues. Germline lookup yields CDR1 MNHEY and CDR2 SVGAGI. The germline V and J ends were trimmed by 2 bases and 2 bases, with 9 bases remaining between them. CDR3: CASSYRQGNTEAFF. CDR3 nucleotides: TGTGCCAGCAGTTACCGTCAGGGCAACACTGAAGCTTTCTTT.

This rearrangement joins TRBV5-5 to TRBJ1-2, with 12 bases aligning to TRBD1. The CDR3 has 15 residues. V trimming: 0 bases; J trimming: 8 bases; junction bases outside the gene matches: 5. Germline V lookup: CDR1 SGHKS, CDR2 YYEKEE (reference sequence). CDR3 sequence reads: CASSLAGTGGGGYTF. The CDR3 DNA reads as TGTGCCAGCAGCTTGGCGGGGACAGGGGGCGGCGGCTACACCTTC.